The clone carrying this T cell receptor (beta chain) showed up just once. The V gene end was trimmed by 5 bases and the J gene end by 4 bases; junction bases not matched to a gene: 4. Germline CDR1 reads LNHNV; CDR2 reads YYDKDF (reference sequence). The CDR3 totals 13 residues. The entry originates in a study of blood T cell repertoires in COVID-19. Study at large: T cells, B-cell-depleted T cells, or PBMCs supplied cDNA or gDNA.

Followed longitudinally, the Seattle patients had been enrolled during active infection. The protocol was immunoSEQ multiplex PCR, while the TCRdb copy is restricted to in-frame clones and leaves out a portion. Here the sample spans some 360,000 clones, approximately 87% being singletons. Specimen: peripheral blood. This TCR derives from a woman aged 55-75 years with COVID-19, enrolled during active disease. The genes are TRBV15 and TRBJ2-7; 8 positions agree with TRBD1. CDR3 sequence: CATSGRQGYEQYF. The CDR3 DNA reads TGTGCCACCAGCGGAAGACAGGGGTACGAGCAGTACTTC.